This entry lists 18 T cell receptor beta chains sequenced from one sample in a study of blood T cell repertoires in COVID-19. Data came from immunoSEQ multiplex PCR; TCRdb stores just in-frame clones and leaves some out. The sample has around 360,000 clones, about 90% seen once. Sequenced material: PBMCs or T cells enriched from blood (not recorded which). These receptors all come from a woman younger than 45 who had recovered from COVID-19.

This rearrangement joins TRBV5-8 to TRBJ1-4, with 7 bases that match TRBD1. V lost 4 bases and J lost 10; bases outside the gene matches: 13. The CDR3 length is 15 residues. The germline V gene has CDR1 SGHTS and CDR2 YDEGEE. The CDR3 DNA reads TGTGCCAGCAGCGACCGCAGGGGGGTTTTGGGAAAACTGTTTTTT. It codes for CASSDRRGVLGKLFF. Complete variable domain (other parts from reference TRBV5-8 and TRBJ1-4): EAGVTQSPTHLIKTRGQQATLRCSPISGHTSVYWYQQALGLGLQFLLWYDEGEERNRGNFPPRFSGRQFPNYSSELNVNALELEDSALYLCASSDRRGVLGKLFFGSGTQLSVL.

The chain is built from TRBV12-3 or TRBV12-4 and TRBJ1-2, with 7 bases aligning to TRBD1. Germline trimming cut 6 bases from V and 9 bases from J; bases unmatched to any gene: 10. The CDR3 has 13 residues. CDR3 sequence reads: CASSYSRGIRYTF. Here the CDR3 DNA reads TGTGCCAGCAGCTATAGCAGGGGGATACGCTACACCTTC.

The chain uses TRBV30 and TRBJ2-6; 7 nucleotides align to TRBD2. The CDR3 is 17 amino acids. Germline values: CDR1 GTSNPN, CDR2 SVGIG (reference sequence). V shed 0 bases and J 3 bases; nucleotides not matched to a gene: 8. The chain's CDR3 is CAWSVVTSGGGANVLTF. The CDR3 DNA reads TGTGCCTGGAGTGTAGTAACTTCGGGAGGTGGGGCCAACGTCCTGACTTTC. The full variable domain, in which reference TRBV30 and TRBJ2-6 provide the parts outside the CDR3, is SQTIHQWPATLVQPVGSPLSLECTVEGTSNPNLYWYRQAAGRGLQLLFYSVGIGQISSEVPQNLSASRPQDRQFILSSKKLLLSDSGFYLCAWSVVTSGGGANVLTFGAGSRLTVL.

The chain couples TRBV5-1 to TRBJ2-7; 8 nucleotides line up with TRBD1. The germline gives CDR1 SGHRS, CDR2 YFSETQ. The CDR3 totals 15 residues. Losses at the gene ends were 4 bases for V and 3 bases for J; bases not matched to a gene: 9. For the CDR3, the DNA is TGCGCCAGCAGCCTCATCCAGGGGGCAATCTACGAGCAGTACTTC. Amino acids: CASSLIQGAIYEQYF.

V gene TRBV5-1 combines with J gene TRBJ2-1; 12 positions agree with TRBD2. This CDR3 spans 16 amino acids. Looked up from germline, CDR1 is SGHRS and CDR2 is YFSETQ. Unmatched junction bases numbered 5, after V lost 0 bases and J lost 7 bases. CDR3 bases: TGCGCCAGCAGCTTGGGTCCCACTAGCGGGGGGAATGAGCAGTTCTTC. This sequence encodes CASSLGPTSGGNEQFF.

The V call is TRBV7-9, the J call TRBJ2-1, with 7 bases aligning to TRBD2. The CDR3 is made up of 14 amino acids. V dropped 7 bases and J dropped 7; count of bases not matched to a gene: 10. Germline lookup yields CDR1 SEHNR and CDR2 FQNEAQ (reference sequence). The CDR3 DNA sequence: TGTGCCAGCATCCTAGTGGGGAGGGGAAATGAGCAGTTCTTC. Its translation is CASILVGRGNEQFF.

The CDR3 DNA is TGTGCCAGCAGTGAAGAGGAGGTTAACACCATATATTTT. It encodes CASSEEEVNTIYF. The V call is TRBV6-1, the J call TRBJ1-3; no clear D gene. This CDR3 has 13 residues. Germline V gene sequence: CDR1 MNHNS, CDR2 SASEGT. Trimming cost V 1 base and J 7 bases, with 8 bases left between them.

This clone was seen once. The rearrangement uses TRBV21-1 and TRBJ2-3; the table's D call TRBD2 went unverified against the DNA. TRBV21-1 is a pseudogene. The length of the CDR3 is 17 residues. CDR3 coding DNA: TGTGCCAGCAGCCCCCCCCGCAGCGGGACTAGCACAGATACGCAGTATTTT. Protein: CASSPPRSGTSTDTQYF.

The gene calls are TRBV2 and TRBJ2-5, with 10 bases identical to TRBD2. CDR1 and CDR2 from the germline V gene are SNHLY and FYNNEI. V was pared by 4 bases and J by 2 bases, with 4 bases of the junction left unmatched. This CDR3 is 15 amino acids long. CDR3 DNA sequence: TGTGCCAGCAGTGGGACTAGCGGAACACAAGAGACCCAGTACTTC. This gives the protein CASSGTSGTQETQYF. The full variable domain, with the rest looked up from reference TRBV2 and TRBJ2-5, is EPEVTQTPSHQVTQMGQEVILRCVPISNHLYFYWYRQILGQKVEFLVSFYNNEISEKSEIFDDQFSVERPDGSNFTLKIRSTKLEDSAMYFCASSGTSGTQETQYFGPGTRLLVL.

This clone was seen more than once but under ten times. The chain employs TRBV11-2 and TRBJ1-4; 9 nucleotides agree with TRBD1. The CDR3 is made up of 14 amino acids. Losses at the gene ends were 5 bases for V and 8 bases for J; bases not matched to a gene: 6. CDR1 is SGHAT and CDR2 is FQNNGV in the germline V gene. CDR3 region: CASSQGQGREKLFF. In nucleotides, the CDR3 is TGTGCCAGCAGCCAGGGACAGGGTAGGGAAAAACTGTTTTTT.

This clone was detected ten times or more. This sample also contains other DNA sequences that code for the same CDR3. The rearrangement links TRBV2 to TRBJ1-1; the D is unclear. CDR3 length equals 11 residues. Germline values: CDR1 SNHLY, CDR2 FYNNEI. V lost 7 bases and J 1 base, leaving 4 bases between the germline ends. Here the CDR3 DNA reads TGTGCCAGCATTCAGAACACTGAAGCTTTCTTT. Translation gives CASIQNTEAFF.

The V call is TRBV28, the J call TRBJ1-5; 10 bases match TRBD1. Germline V lookup: CDR1 MDHEN, CDR2 SYDVKM. J was trimmed by 2 bases and V by 7 bases; bases with no gene match: 8. This CDR3 spans 16 amino acids. As DNA, the CDR3 is TGTGCCAGCAACCTCGAGGGGACAGGGGGCAATCAGCCCCAGCATTTT. Its translation is CASNLEGTGGNQPQHF.

The genes are TRBV11-2 and TRBJ2-3, with TRBD1 matching over 7 bases. CDR3 length equals 14 residues. After removal of 10 bases from V and 3 bases from J, the junction contained 10 bases not matched to a gene. CDR1 and CDR2 from the germline V gene are SGHAT and FQNNGV. The CDR3 loop reads CATTARGLTDTQYF. CDR3 DNA sequence: TGTGCCACCACCGCCAGGGGGTTGACAGATACGCAGTATTTT.

The chain employs TRBV5-4 and TRBJ2-7; TRBD2 agrees at 9 bases. Per germline, CDR1 SGHNT and CDR2 YYREEE (reference sequence). This CDR3 has 15 residues. J lost 4 bases, V lost 5 bases, and 10 bases had no gene match. The CDR3 loop is CASRTFLAGSYEQYF. CDR3 in DNA: TGTGCCAGCAGAACATTTCTAGCGGGGTCTTACGAGCAGTACTTC.

This chain joins TRBV4-2 and TRBJ2-7; no clear D gene. V was clipped by 0 bases and J by 3 bases, with 12 bases between them. Per the germline V gene, CDR1 is LGHNA and CDR2 is YNFKEQ. The CDR3 has 15 amino acids. CDR3 sequence (DNA): TGTGCCAGCAGCCAAGATCCTTCATCGGGCTACGAGCAGTACTTC. This gives the protein CASSQDPSSGYEQYF.

The J gene is TRBJ2-5, the V gene TRBV10-3, with TRBD1 identical over 9 bases. Germline CDR1 and CDR2: ENHRY and SYGVKD. Losses at the gene ends were 2 bases for V and 5 bases for J; bases not matched to a gene: 6. The CDR3 covers 15 residues. The CDR3 reads CAISERQGERETQYF. The CDR3 DNA reads TGTGCCATCAGTGAGAGACAGGGGGAGCGGGAGACCCAGTACTTC.

V is TRBV14 and J is TRBJ2-7; maybe TRBD1 (5 bases). This CDR3 contains 16 residues. Trimming shortened V by 4 bases and J by 3 bases, and 19 bases separated the two germline ends. CDR1 is SGHDN, CDR2 FVKESK, per germline. CDR3 sequence: CASSLPGRGRVYEQYF. Written as DNA, the CDR3 is TGTGCCAGCAGCCTCCCAGGAAGGGGTCGGGTCTACGAGCAGTACTTC.

This chain links TRBV7-6 with TRBJ1-5, with TRBD1 matching 10 bases. Germline trimming cut 6 bases from V and 3 bases from J; bases unmatched to any gene: 8. The CDR3 sequence is 16 residues long. Germline loops: CDR1 SGHVS, CDR2 FNYEAQ. The CDR3 loop is CASSSGTGASNQPQHF. CDR3 nucleotide sequence: TGTGCCAGCAGTTCTGGGACAGGGGCCTCCAATCAGCCCCAGCATTTT. Filled out from reference TRBV7-6 and TRBJ1-5, the complete variable domain reads GAGVSQSPRYKVTKRGQDVALRCDPISGHVSLYWYRQALGQGPEFLTYFNYEAQQDKSGLPNDRFSAERPEGSISTLTIQRTEQRDSAMYRCASSSGTGASNQPQHFGDGTRLSIL.